This is a list of T cell receptor beta chains from one sample in a study of shared clonotypes between healthy human individuals. The protocol was immunoSEQ multiplex PCR, while the TCRdb copy is restricted to in-frame clones and leaves out a portion. The data show 230,000 or so clones, 50% to 75% seen once. What was sequenced was memory CD4+ T cells sorted from blood. These receptors all come from a man younger than 40 in good health. CDR3s include the opening cysteine and the closing phenylalanine or tryptophan. The order of the fields is D gene, V gene, J gene, clone size, CDR3 protein, CDR3 DNA. The D gene is left open where the match is weak. The listing skips clone size in some rows; elsewhere it reads once, few, many or a size class.

D gene: -; V gene: TRBV11-3; J gene: TRBJ1-1; clone size: -; CDR3 protein: CASSAMGDSTEAFF; CDR3 DNA: TGTGCCAGCAGCGCGATGGGGGATTCCACTGAAGCTTTCTTT
D gene: -; V gene: TRBV7-2; J gene: TRBJ2-1; clone size: few; CDR3 protein: CASSLGGSRYNEQFF; CDR3 DNA: TGTGCCAGCAGCTTAGGGGGCAGTAGATACAATGAGCAGTTCTTC
D gene: TRBD1; V gene: TRBV5-1; J gene: TRBJ2-7; clone size: -; CDR3 protein: CASSLVGTGFDEQYF; CDR3 DNA: TGCGCCAGCAGCTTGGTTGGGACAGGGTTTGACGAGCAGTACTTC
D gene: TRBD2; V gene: TRBV29-1; J gene: TRBJ2-1; clone size: -; CDR3 protein: CSTFSGSSYNEQFF; CDR3 DNA: TGCAGCACCTTTAGCGGGAGCTCCTACAATGAGCAGTTCTTC
D gene: TRBD1; V gene: TRBV28; J gene: TRBJ2-3; clone size: -; CDR3 protein: CASTGTVSTDTQYF; CDR3 DNA: TGTGCCAGCACGGGGACAGTAAGCACAGATACGCAGTATTTT
D gene: -; V gene: TRBV6-6; J gene: TRBJ2-7; clone size: -; CDR3 protein: CASSYRTGLGEQYF; CDR3 DNA: TGTGCCAGCAGTTATCGGACGGGCTTGGGCGAGCAGTACTTC
D gene: -; V gene: TRBV18; J gene: TRBJ2-2; clone size: -; CDR3 protein: CASSPGRGTNTGELFF; CDR3 DNA: TGTGCCAGCTCACCGGGACGGGGGACGAACACCGGGGAGCTGTTTTTT
D gene: -; V gene: TRBV5-5; J gene: TRBJ1-2; clone size: -; CDR3 protein: CASSFNAAVYGYTF; CDR3 DNA: TGTGCCAGCAGCTTTAATGCCGCAGTCTATGGCTACACCTTC
D gene: -; V gene: TRBV18; J gene: TRBJ2-2; clone size: few; CDR3 protein: CASSLTSRTANTGELFF; CDR3 DNA: TGTGCCAGCTCACTTACCTCTAGGACAGCGAACACCGGGGAGCTGTTTTTT
D gene: -; V gene: TRBV7-2; J gene: TRBJ2-5; clone size: few; CDR3 protein: CASSLRQLETQYF; CDR3 DNA: TGTGCCAGCAGCCTGAGACAGCTCGAGACCCAGTACTTC
D gene: TRBD1; V gene: TRBV7-6; J gene: TRBJ2-7; clone size: -; CDR3 protein: CASSLPSGQGSYEQYF; CDR3 DNA: TGTGCCAGCAGCTTACCGTCGGGACAGGGGTCCTACGAGCAGTACTTC
D gene: -; V gene: TRBV2; J gene: TRBJ1-5; clone size: -; CDR3 protein: CASKPHGGAGNQPQHF; CDR3 DNA: TGTGCCAGCAAGCCCCACGGCGGGGCTGGCAATCAGCCCCAGCATTTT
D gene: -; V gene: TRBV7-3; J gene: TRBJ1-1; clone size: few; CDR3 protein: CASSLMPGQRATEAFF; CDR3 DNA: TGTGCCAGCAGCTTAATGCCTGGACAGAGAGCCACTGAAGCTTTCTTT
D gene: -; V gene: TRBV28; J gene: TRBJ1-5; clone size: -; CDR3 protein: CASSTKRPGPLNQPQHF; CDR3 DNA: TGTGCCAGCAGTACCAAGAGGCCAGGCCCCCTCAATCAGCCCCAGCATTTT
D gene: TRBD1; V gene: TRBV7-8; J gene: TRBJ1-3; clone size: few; CDR3 protein: CASSLGDRGNTIYF; CDR3 DNA: TGTGCCAGCAGCTTAGGGGACAGGGGAAACACCATATATTTT
D gene: TRBD2; V gene: TRBV4-1; J gene: TRBJ2-1; clone size: -; CDR3 protein: CASSQGASGRADRNEQFF; CDR3 DNA: TGCGCCAGCAGCCAAGGGGCTAGCGGGAGGGCCGACAGGAATGAGCAGTTCTTC
D gene: TRBD1; V gene: TRBV4-1; J gene: TRBJ2-6; clone size: -; CDR3 protein: CASSRQSLPGQGSGANVLTF; CDR3 DNA: TGCGCCAGCAGCCGCCAGTCTTTACCGGGACAGGGATCTGGGGCCAACGTCCTGACTTTC
D gene: -; V gene: TRBV18; J gene: TRBJ2-6; clone size: -; CDR3 protein: CASSPGKNSWANVLTF; CDR3 DNA: TGTGCCAGCTCACCAGGGAAAAACAGCTGGGCCAACGTCCTGACTTTC
D gene: -; V gene: TRBV28; J gene: TRBJ1-2; clone size: medium-sized; CDR3 protein: CASSLRRLLRTNYGYTF; CDR3 DNA: TGTGCCAGCAGTTTAAGAAGACTCCTAAGAACTAACTATGGCTACACCTTC
D gene: -; V gene: TRBV11-2; J gene: TRBJ1-2; clone size: -; CDR3 protein: CASSLWLYGYTF; CDR3 DNA: TGTGCCAGCAGCTTATGGCTCTATGGCTACACCTTC
D gene: -; V gene: TRBV20-1; J gene: TRBJ2-1; clone size: -; CDR3 protein: CSAYLASMFF; CDR3 DNA: TGCAGTGCCTATCTAGCGTCAATGTTCTTC
D gene: TRBD1; V gene: TRBV30; J gene: TRBJ2-7; clone size: -; CDR3 protein: CASGQGPYEQYF; CDR3 DNA: TGTGCCTCGGGACAGGGCCCCTACGAGCAGTACTTC
D gene: -; V gene: TRBV2; J gene: TRBJ2-5; clone size: -; CDR3 protein: CASSDRRNQETQYF; CDR3 DNA: TGTGCCAGCAGTGATAGGCGGAACCAAGAGACCCAGTACTTC
D gene: TRBD2; V gene: TRBV5-1; J gene: TRBJ2-4; clone size: -; CDR3 protein: CASSLSGLAGENIQYF; CDR3 DNA: TGCGCCAGCAGCTTGTCGGGACTAGCGGGGGAAAACATTCAGTACTTC
D gene: -; V gene: TRBV30; J gene: TRBJ1-1; clone size: few; CDR3 protein: CASRENTEAFF; CDR3 DNA: TGTGCCTCACGGGAGAACACTGAAGCTTTCTTT
D gene: TRBD2; V gene: TRBV15; J gene: TRBJ2-1; clone size: few; CDR3 protein: CATSMGLAGIIYEQFF; CDR3 DNA: TGTGCCACCAGCATGGGACTAGCGGGAATAATCTATGAGCAGTTCTTC
D gene: TRBD1; V gene: TRBV18; J gene: TRBJ1-3; clone size: -; CDR3 protein: CASSPRTGGNTIYF; CDR3 DNA: TGTGCCAGCTCACCACGGACAGGGGGAAACACCATATATTTT
D gene: -; V gene: TRBV7-2; J gene: TRBJ1-1; clone size: few; CDR3 protein: CASSRRQNTEAFF; CDR3 DNA: TGTGCCAGCAGCAGGAGACAGAACACTGAAGCTTTCTTT
D gene: TRBD1; V gene: TRBV6-5; J gene: TRBJ1-2; clone size: -; CDR3 protein: CASSQTGDGYTF; CDR3 DNA: TGTGCCAGCAGCCAGACAGGGGATGGCTACACCTTC
D gene: -; V gene: TRBV5-8; J gene: TRBJ1-1; clone size: -; CDR3 protein: CASSTIGGMDTEAFF; CDR3 DNA: TGTGCCAGCAGCACGATAGGGGGAATGGACACTGAAGCTTTCTTT
D gene: -; V gene: TRBV2; J gene: TRBJ1-1; clone size: -; CDR3 protein: CASSPNTGTQAFF; CDR3 DNA: TGTGCCAGCAGTCCTAATACCGGGACTCAAGCTTTCTTT
D gene: TRBD1; V gene: TRBV10-2; J gene: TRBJ2-4; clone size: few; CDR3 protein: CATQTGGMDIQYF; CDR3 DNA: TGCGCCACCCAGACAGGGGGGATGGACATTCAGTACTTC
D gene: TRBD1; V gene: TRBV6-4; J gene: TRBJ1-5; clone size: few; CDR3 protein: CASSDSSHRGYNQPQHF; CDR3 DNA: TGTGCCAGCAGTGACTCGAGTCACAGGGGATACAATCAGCCCCAGCATTTT
D gene: TRBD1; V gene: TRBV15; J gene: TRBJ2-1; clone size: -; CDR3 protein: CATSRYRTRDRGHEQFF; CDR3 DNA: TGTGCCACCAGCAGATATCGGACCCGGGACAGGGGCCATGAGCAGTTCTTC
D gene: TRBD1; V gene: TRBV2; J gene: TRBJ1-3; clone size: -; CDR3 protein: CASSLLPGGIGNTIYF; CDR3 DNA: TGTGCCAGCAGCCTTTTGCCAGGGGGGATTGGAAACACCATATATTTT
D gene: TRBD1; V gene: TRBV14; J gene: TRBJ1-1; clone size: -; CDR3 protein: CASSQTGVDAEAFF; CDR3 DNA: TGTGCCAGCAGCCAAACAGGGGTTGACGCTGAAGCTTTCTTT